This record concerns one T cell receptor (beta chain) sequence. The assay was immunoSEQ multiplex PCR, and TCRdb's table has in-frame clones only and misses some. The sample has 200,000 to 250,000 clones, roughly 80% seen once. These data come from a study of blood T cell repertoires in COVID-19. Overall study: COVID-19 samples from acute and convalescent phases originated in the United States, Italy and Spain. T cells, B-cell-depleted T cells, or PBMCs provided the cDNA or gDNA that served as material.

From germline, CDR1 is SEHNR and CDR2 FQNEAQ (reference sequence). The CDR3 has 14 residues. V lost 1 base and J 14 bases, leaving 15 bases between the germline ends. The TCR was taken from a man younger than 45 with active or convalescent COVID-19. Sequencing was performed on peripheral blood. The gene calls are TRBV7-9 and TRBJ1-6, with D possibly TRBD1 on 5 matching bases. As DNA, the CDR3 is TGTGCCAGCAGCTTAGAGGCGTATGGGGGGACCCTCCACTTT. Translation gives CASSLEAYGGTLHF.